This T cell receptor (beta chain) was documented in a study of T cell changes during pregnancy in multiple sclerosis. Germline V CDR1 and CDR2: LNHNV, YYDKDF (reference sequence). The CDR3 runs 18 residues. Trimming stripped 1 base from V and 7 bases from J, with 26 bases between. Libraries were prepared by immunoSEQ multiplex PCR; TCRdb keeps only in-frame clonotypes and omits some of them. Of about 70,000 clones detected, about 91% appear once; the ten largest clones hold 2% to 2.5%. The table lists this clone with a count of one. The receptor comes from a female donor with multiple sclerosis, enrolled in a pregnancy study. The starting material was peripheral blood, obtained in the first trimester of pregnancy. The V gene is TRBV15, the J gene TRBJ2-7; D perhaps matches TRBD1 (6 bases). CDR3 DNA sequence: TGTGCCACCAGCAGAGGGTTTCTCTACAGGGACCTCAATAAAGAGCAGTACTTC. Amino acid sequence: CATSRGFLYRDLNKEQYF.